This passage covers 19 T cell receptor beta chains from one sample sequenced in a study of cytomegalovirus exposure and HLA in healthy donors (dated by TCRdb to 2016 to 2017). Receptors were amplified or captured by the immunoSEQ multiplex PCR assay. The multiplex PCR relied on a mix of 60 forward primers for TCR Vbeta segments and 13 reverse primers for TCR Jbeta segments. The table was pulled from immuneACCESS by TCRdb, which kept in-frame rearrangements only. Such tables lose some clones; where checked, under half of the loss comes from unresolved V genes, and the rest has no known cause. The sample profile shows 150,000 or so clones; around 80% of them were found once. About 13% of the sample is taken by the ten largest. The specimen sequenced was PBMCs. The receptors originated from a man between 40 and 49 years old in good health and CMV-seropositive.

Comment on this clone: Mismatch with germline at one junction end may stem from a read error. This chain uses TRBV6-1 with TRBJ2-7, with 10 bases matching TRBD2. Germline loops: CDR1 MNHNS, CDR2 SASEGT. This CDR3 contains 16 residues. This chain's CDR3 is CASREALAGWTYEQYF. CDR3 in DNA: TGTGCCAGCAGGGAAGCACTAGCGGGATGGACCTACGAGCAGTACTTC.

The chain links TRBV2 to TRBJ2-3; the D is unclear. Germline V gives CDR1 SNHLY, CDR2 FYNNEI. This CDR3 is built from 13 residues. Trimming took off 7 bases at V and 2 bases at J, with 10 bases between the two ends. The CDR3 loop is CASTSENTDTQYF. CDR3 DNA: TGTGCCAGCACATCCGAGAACACAGATACGCAGTATTTT.

The rearrangement joins TRBV7-3 to TRBJ2-3, with D possibly matching TRBD1 (6 bases). The germline V and J ends were trimmed by 3 bases and 5 bases, with 15 bases remaining between them. Germline V gives CDR1 SGHTA, CDR2 FQGTGA. The CDR3 spans 15 residues. The CDR3 protein is CASSLGQTRKDTQYF. Here the CDR3 DNA reads TGTGCCAGCAGCTTGGGACAAACGAGGAAAGATACGCAGTATTTT.

The V gene is TRBV7-2, the J gene TRBJ2-5; 9 nucleotides match TRBD2. The assigned J gene may be wrong: the sequence end matches TRBJ2-7 better. This CDR3 has 14 amino acids. Germline-derived CDR1 and CDR2 are SGHTA and FQGNSA. The DNA for the CDR3 is TGTGCCAGCAGCTTTAGCGGGAGTTTCTACGAGCAGTACTTC. As protein: CASSFSGSFYEQYF.

The V and J genes are TRBV5-4 and TRBJ1-1; D might be TRBD1 (5 bases). Trimming removed 0 bases from V and 10 bases from J, with 19 bases in between. Per the germline V gene, CDR1 is SGHNT and CDR2 is YYREEE (reference sequence). The CDR3 sequence is 15 residues long. The CDR3 nucleotides read TGTGCCAGCAGCTTGGGGGCATCACTCTCCGGGGGAGCTTTCTTT. It codes for CASSLGASLSGGAFF. Filled out from reference TRBV5-4 and TRBJ1-1, the complete variable domain reads ETGVTQSPTHLIKTRGQQVTLRCSSQSGHNTVSWYQQALGQGPQFIFQYYREEENGRGNFPPRFSGLQFPNYSSELNVNALELDDSALYLCASSLGASLSGGAFFGQGTRLTVV.

This clone occurred a few times. This chain joins TRBV29-1 and TRBJ2-5; D possibly corresponds to TRBD1 (6 bases). Trimming removed 7 bases from V and 4 bases from J, with 16 bases in between. CDR3 length: 13 amino acids. Germline lookup yields CDR1 SQVTM and CDR2 ANQGSEA. CDR3 in DNA: TGCAGCGCCAACAGGGTCGGGGCAGAGACCCAGTACTTC. Translated, it gives CSANRVGAETQYF.

The chain joins TRBV5-4 to TRBJ1-1; no firm D call. Germline V gene sequence: CDR1 SGHNT, CDR2 YYREEE (reference sequence). The CDR3 totals 15 residues. V was shortened by 0 bases and J by 0 bases, with 9 bases between the two germline ends. CDR3 loop: CASSLGGRVNTEAFF. CDR3 nucleotide sequence: TGTGCCAGCAGCTTGGGCGGGAGGGTGAACACTGAAGCTTTCTTT.

This clone has a single count. The chain couples TRBV19 to TRBJ2-3; D is perhaps TRBD2 (6 bases). Per germline, CDR1 LNHDA and CDR2 SQIVND (reference sequence). V lost 5 bases, J lost 0 bases, and 9 bases lay in between. There are 14 residues in the CDR3. This CDR3 reads CASSSGTSTDTQYF. In nucleotides, the CDR3 is TGTGCCAGTAGTTCTGGGACTAGCACAGATACGCAGTATTTT.

The rearrangement joins TRBV5-1 to TRBJ1-2; D is unresolved. Trimming shortened V by 4 bases and J by 3 bases, and 13 bases separated the two germline ends. The CDR3 runs 14 residues. Germline values: CDR1 SGHRS, CDR2 YFSETQ. CDR3 region: CASSGSSGDYGYTF. CDR3 coding DNA: TGCGCCAGCAGCGGTTCGTCCGGAGACTATGGCTACACCTTC.

This rearrangement joins TRBV27 to TRBJ2-7, with 8 bases that match TRBD2. Trimming at V came to 4 bases and at J to 0 bases, leaving 2 bases not matched to a gene. CDR3 length: 14 residues. In germline, CDR1 is MNHEY, CDR2 SMNVEV (reference sequence). The CDR3 coding sequence is TGTGCCAGCAGTTCAGCGGGAGACTCCTACGAGCAGTACTTC. Its translation: CASSSAGDSYEQYF.

The chain joins TRBV19 to TRBJ2-5; D might be TRBD1 (6 bases). The CDR3 spans 14 residues. Germline CDR1 and CDR2: LNHDA and SQIVND (reference sequence). With 2 bases removed from V and 4 bases from J, the gap between germline ends came to 11 bases. CDR3 coding DNA: TGTGCCAGTAGTATAAACTGGGGGCCAGAGACCCAGTACTTC. Translation: CASSINWGPETQYF.

The sample holds a few counts of this clone. This chain connects TRBV7-2 to TRBJ2-2; TRBD1 matches 7 bases. Germline V gives CDR1 SGHTA, CDR2 FQGNSA. The CDR3 contains 14 residues. After removal of 5 bases from V and 6 bases from J, the junction contained 6 bases not matched to a gene. CDR3 protein: CASSPMRGPGELFF. The CDR3 DNA is TGTGCCAGCAGCCCTATGAGGGGGCCCGGGGAGCTGTTTTTT.

The chain uses TRBV29-1 and TRBJ1-1; D might be TRBD1 (6 bases). V gave up 8 bases and J gave up 2 bases, with 12 bases separating them. CDR3 length equals 12 residues. The germline V gene encodes CDR1 SQVTM and CDR2 ANQGSEA. Here the CDR3 reads CSSRDTNTEAFF. CDR3 DNA sequence: TGCAGCTCCCGGGACACCAACACTGAAGCTTTCTTT.

The CDR3 sequence is CASSNRGNTIYF. In DNA, the CDR3 is TGTGCCAGCAGCAACAGGGGGAACACCATATATTTT. This chain connects TRBV5-4 to TRBJ1-3, with 8 positions matching TRBD1. Germline V lookup: CDR1 SGHNT, CDR2 YYREEE (reference sequence). This CDR3 is 12 amino acids long. Trimming took 4 bases from V and 7 from J; bases not matched to a gene: 1.

The chain links TRBV6-1 to TRBJ1-4; D is unclear. The CDR3 is made up of 13 amino acids. The V and J ends lost 2 bases and 4 bases respectively, with 5 bases between them. Germline V gene sequence: CDR1 MNHNS, CDR2 SASEGT. CDR3 sequence: CASSEQNNEKLFF. The CDR3 DNA sequence: TGTGCCAGCAGTGAACAGAATAATGAAAAACTGTTTTTT.

The chain uses TRBV6-5 and TRBJ2-2, with D unclear. V lost 2 bases and J lost 0, with 4 bases in between. The CDR3 is made up of 14 amino acids. Looked up from germline, CDR1 is MNHEY and CDR2 is SVGAGI. The CDR3 sequence: CASSYRANTGELFF. The CDR3 coding sequence is TGTGCCAGCAGTTACAGAGCGAACACCGGGGAGCTGTTTTTT.

The CDR3 bases are TGTGCCTGGAGTCCGGCGGGCCAAATCACTGAAGCTTTCTTT. The encoded protein is CAWSPAGQITEAFF. This sequence joins TRBV30 and TRBJ1-1, with unresolved D. The CDR3 consists of 14 residues. Germline V gene data show CDR1 as GTSNPN and CDR2 as SVGIG (reference sequence). The ends were cut back, 2 bases at V and 4 bases at J, with 14 bases in the middle.

This chain connects TRBV4-1 to TRBJ2-3, with 9 bases lining up with TRBD2. V trimming: 0 bases; J trimming: 1 base; junction bases outside the gene matches: 2. Germline assignment: CDR1 MGHRA and CDR2 YSYEKL. The length of the CDR3 is 16 residues. The CDR3 nucleotides are TGCGCCAGCAGCCAAGAGGTAGCGGGAGGCACAGATACGCAGTATTTT. Translation: CASSQEVAGGTDTQYF.

V and J are TRBV16 and TRBJ1-1; D is possibly TRBD1 (6 bases). The V and J ends lost 3 bases and 6 bases respectively, with 20 bases between them. The CDR3 consists of 16 residues. Per the germline V gene, CDR1 is KGHSY and CDR2 is FQNENV. Here the CDR3 reads CASSQGAGYVAAEAFF. The CDR3 DNA follows: TGTGCCAGCAGCCAGGGGGCAGGGTATGTGGCTGCTGAAGCTTTCTTT.